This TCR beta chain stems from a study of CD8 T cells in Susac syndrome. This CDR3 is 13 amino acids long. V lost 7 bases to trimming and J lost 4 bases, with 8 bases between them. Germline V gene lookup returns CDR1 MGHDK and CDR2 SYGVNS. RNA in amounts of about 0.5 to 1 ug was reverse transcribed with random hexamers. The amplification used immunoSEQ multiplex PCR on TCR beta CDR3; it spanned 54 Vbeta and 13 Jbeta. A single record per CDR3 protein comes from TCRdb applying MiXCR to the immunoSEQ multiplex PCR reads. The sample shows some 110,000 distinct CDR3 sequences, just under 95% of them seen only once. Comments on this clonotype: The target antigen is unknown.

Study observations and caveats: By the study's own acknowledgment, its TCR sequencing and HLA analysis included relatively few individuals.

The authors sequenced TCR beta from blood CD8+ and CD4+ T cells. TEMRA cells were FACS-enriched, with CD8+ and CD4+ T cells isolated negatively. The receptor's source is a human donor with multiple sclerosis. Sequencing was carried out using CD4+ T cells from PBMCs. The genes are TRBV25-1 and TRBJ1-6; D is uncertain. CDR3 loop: CASKEGYNSPLHF. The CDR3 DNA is TGTGCCAGCAAAGAGGGTTATAATTCACCCCTCCACTTT. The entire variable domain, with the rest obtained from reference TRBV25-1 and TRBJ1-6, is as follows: EADIYQTPRYLVIGTGKKITLECSQTMGHDKMYWYQQDPGMELHLIHYSYGVNSTEKGDLSSESTVSRIRTEHFPLTLESARPSHTSQYLCASKEGYNSPLHFGNGTRLTVT.